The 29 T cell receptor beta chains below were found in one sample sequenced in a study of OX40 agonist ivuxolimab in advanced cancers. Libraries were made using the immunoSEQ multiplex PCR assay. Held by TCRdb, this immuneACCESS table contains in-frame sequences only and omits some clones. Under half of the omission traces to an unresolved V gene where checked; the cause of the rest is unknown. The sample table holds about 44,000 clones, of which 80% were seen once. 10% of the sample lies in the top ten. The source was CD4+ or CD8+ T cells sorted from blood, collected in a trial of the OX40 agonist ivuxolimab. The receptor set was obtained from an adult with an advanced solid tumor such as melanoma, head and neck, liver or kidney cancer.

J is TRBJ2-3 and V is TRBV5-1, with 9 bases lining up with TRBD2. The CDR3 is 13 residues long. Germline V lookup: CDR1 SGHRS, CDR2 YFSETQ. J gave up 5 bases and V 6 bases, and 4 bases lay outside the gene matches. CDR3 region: CASTAGGLDTQYF. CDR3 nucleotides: TGCGCCAGCACAGCGGGAGGTCTAGATACGCAGTATTTT.

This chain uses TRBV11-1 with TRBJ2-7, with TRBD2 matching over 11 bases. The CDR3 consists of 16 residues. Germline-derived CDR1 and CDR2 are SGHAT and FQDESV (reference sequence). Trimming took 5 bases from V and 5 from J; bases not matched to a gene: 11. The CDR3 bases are TGTGCCAGCAGCGTCACCGGGCTAGCGGGAGGACACGAGCAGTACTTC. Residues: CASSVTGLAGGHEQYF.

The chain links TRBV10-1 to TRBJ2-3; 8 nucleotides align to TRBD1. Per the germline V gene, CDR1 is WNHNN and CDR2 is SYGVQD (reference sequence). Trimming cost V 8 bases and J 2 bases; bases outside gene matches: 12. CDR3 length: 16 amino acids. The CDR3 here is CASFEGRGPLTDTQYF. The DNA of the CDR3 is TGCGCCAGCTTTGAGGGCAGGGGGCCTCTCACAGATACGCAGTATTTT.

CDR3 bases: TGTGCCAGTAGTATGGGGGCAGGGGCGGCCGGGGAGCTGTTTTTT. This encodes CASSMGAGAAGELFF. This chain links TRBV19 with TRBJ2-2, with D possibly TRBD1 on 6 matching bases. V was cut by 3 bases and J by 6 bases, with 14 bases left in between. Per the germline V gene, CDR1 is LNHDA and CDR2 is SQIVND (reference sequence). CDR3 size: 15 residues.

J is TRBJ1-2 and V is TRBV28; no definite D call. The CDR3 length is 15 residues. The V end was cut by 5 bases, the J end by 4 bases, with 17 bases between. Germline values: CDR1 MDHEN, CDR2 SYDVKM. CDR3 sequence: CASSPITALGYGYTF. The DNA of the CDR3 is TGTGCCAGCAGTCCCATAACAGCGCTCGGCTATGGCTACACCTTC.

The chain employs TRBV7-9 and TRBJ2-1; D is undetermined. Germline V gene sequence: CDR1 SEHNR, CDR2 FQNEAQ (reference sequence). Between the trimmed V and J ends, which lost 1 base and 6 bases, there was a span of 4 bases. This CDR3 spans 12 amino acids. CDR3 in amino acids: CASSLGANEQFF. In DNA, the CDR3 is TGTGCCAGCAGCTTAGGGGCCAATGAGCAGTTCTTC.

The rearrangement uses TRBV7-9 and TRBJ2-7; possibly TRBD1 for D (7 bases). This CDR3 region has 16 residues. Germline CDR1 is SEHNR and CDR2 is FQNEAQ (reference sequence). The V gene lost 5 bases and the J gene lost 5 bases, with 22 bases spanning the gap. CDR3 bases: TGTGCCAGCAGCCTGGGGGAGACTAGGAGGGGGCACGAGCAGTACTTC. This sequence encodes CASSLGETRRGHEQYF. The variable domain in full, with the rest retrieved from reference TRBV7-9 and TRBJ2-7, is DTGVSQNPRHKITKRGQNVTFRCDPISEHNRLYWYRQTLGQGPEFLTYFQNEAQLEKSRLLSDRFSAERPKGSFSTLEIQRTEQGDSAMYLCASSLGETRRGHEQYFGPGTRLTVT.

CDR3 bases: TGTGCCAGTAGTCCCTGGAGGCCACTAGCGGGAGGAGAGACCCAGTACTTC. Translated, it gives CASSPWRPLAGGETQYF. The chain joins TRBV19 to TRBJ2-5; 12 bases are a match to TRBD2. V was pared by 5 bases and J by 4 bases, with 11 bases of the junction left unmatched. The CDR3 covers 17 residues. From germline, CDR1 is LNHDA and CDR2 SQIVND (reference sequence).

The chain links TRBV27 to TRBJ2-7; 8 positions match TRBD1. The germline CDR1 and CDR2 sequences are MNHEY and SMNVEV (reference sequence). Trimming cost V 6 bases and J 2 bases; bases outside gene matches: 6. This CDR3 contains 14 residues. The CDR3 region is CASSRDRNAYEQYF. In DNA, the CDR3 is TGTGCCAGCAGCAGGGACAGGAATGCCTACGAGCAGTACTTC.

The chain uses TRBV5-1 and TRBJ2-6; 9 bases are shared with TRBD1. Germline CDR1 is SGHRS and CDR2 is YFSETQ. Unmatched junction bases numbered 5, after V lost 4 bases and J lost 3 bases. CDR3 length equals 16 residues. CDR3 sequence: CASSIQGAGGANVLTF. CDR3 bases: TGCGCCAGCAGCATACAGGGGGCGGGTGGGGCCAACGTCCTGACTTTC.

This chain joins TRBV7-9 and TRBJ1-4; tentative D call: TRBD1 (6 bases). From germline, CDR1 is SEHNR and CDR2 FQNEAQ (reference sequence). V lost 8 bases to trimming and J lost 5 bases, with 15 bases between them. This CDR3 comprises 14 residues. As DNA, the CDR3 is TGTGCCAGCTTACGAGGGGGGACCAATGAAAAACTGTTTTTT. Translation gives CASLRGGTNEKLFF.

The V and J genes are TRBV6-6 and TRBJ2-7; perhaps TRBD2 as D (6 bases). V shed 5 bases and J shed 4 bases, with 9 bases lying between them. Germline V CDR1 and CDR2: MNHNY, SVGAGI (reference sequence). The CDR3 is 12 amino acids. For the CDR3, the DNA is TGTGCCAGCAGTCAGGGACTTTACGAGCAGTACTTC. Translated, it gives CASSQGLYEQYF.

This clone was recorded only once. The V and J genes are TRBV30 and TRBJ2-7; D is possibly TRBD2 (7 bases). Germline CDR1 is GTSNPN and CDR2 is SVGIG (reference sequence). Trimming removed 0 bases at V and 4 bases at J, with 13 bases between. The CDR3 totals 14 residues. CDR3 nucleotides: TGTGCCTGGAGTGTACGGGGAGGGGGATACGAGCAGTACTTC. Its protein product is CAWSVRGGGYEQYF.

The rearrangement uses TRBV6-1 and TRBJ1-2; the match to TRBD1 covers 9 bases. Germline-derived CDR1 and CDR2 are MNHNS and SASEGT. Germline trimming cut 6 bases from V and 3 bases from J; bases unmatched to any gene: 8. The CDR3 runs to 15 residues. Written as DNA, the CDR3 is TGTGCCAGCAGGGCGGGGGGACAGGGCTACTATGGCTACACCTTC. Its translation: CASRAGGQGYYGYTF.

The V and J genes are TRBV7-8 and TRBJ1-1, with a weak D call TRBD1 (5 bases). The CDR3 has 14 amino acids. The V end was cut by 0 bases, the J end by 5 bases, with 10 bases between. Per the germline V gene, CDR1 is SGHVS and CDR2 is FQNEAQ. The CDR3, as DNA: TGTGCCAGCAGCTTAGCGGCCAGGGAAACTGAAGCTTTCTTT. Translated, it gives CASSLAARETEAFF.

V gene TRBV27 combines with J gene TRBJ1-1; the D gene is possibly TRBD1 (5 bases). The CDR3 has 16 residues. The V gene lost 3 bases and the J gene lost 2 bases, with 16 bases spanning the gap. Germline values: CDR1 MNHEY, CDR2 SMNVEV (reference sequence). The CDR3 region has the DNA TGTGCCAGCAGTTTCGTCCGGGGACGGACAAACACTGAAGCTTTCTTT. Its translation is CASSFVRGRTNTEAFF.

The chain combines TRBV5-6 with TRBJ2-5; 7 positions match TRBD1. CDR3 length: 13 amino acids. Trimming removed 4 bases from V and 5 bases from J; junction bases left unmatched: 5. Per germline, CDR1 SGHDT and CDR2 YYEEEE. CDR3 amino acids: CASSPQGDETQYF. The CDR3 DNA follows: TGTGCCAGCAGCCCCCAGGGGGACGAGACCCAGTACTTC.

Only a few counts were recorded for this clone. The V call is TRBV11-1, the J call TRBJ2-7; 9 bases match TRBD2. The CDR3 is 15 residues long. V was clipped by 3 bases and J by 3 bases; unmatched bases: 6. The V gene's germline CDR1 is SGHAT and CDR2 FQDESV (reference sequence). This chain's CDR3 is CASSFAGTSLYEQYF. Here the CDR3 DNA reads TGTGCCAGCAGCTTCGCGGGGACTAGCCTCTACGAGCAGTACTTC. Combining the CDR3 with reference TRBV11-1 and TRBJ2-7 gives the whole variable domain EAEVAQSPRYKITEKSQAVAFWCDPISGHATLYWYRQILGQGPELLVQFQDESVVDDSQLPKDRFSAERLKGVDSTLKIQPAELGDSAMYLCASSFAGTSLYEQYFGPGTRLTVT.

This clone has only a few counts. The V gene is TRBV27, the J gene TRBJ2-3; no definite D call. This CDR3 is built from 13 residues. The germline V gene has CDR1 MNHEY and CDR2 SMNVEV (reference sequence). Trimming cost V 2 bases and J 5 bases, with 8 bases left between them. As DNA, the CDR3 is TGTGCCAGCAGTTTACAGCCTGGAGATACGCAGTATTTT. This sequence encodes CASSLQPGDTQYF.

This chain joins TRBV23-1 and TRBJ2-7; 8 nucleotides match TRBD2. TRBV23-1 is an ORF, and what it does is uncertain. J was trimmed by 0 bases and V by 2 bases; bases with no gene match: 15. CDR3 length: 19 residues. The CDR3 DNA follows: TGCGCCAGCAGTCAACGGGGCAGGGGAGGTAGCGGGAACTCCTACGAGCAGTACTTC. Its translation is CASSQRGRGGSGNSYEQYF.

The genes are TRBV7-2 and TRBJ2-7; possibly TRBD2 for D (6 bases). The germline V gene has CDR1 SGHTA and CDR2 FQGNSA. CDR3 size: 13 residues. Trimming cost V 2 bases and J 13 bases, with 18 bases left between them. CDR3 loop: CASSLQRAGRPYF. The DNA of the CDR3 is TGTGCCAGCAGCTTACAGAGAGCGGGCCGGCCCTACTTC.

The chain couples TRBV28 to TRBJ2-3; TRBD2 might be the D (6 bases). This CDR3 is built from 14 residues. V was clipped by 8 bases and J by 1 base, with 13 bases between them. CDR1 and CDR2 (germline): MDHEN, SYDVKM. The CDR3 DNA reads TGTGCCAGCCGGGACTCGAAGGGCACAGATACGCAGTATTTT. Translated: CASRDSKGTDTQYF.

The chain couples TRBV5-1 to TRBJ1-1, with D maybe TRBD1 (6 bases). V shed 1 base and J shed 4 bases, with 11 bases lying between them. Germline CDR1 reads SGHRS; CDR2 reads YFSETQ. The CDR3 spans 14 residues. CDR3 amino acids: CASSLTGMITEAFF. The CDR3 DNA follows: TGCGCCAGCAGCTTGACAGGGATGATCACTGAAGCTTTCTTT. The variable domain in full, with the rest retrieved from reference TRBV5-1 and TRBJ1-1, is KAGVTQTPRYLIKTRGQQVTLSCSPISGHRSVSWYQQTPGQGLQFLFEYFSETQRNKGNFPGRFSGRQFSNSRSEMNVSTLELGDSALYLCASSLTGMITEAFFGQGTRLTVV.

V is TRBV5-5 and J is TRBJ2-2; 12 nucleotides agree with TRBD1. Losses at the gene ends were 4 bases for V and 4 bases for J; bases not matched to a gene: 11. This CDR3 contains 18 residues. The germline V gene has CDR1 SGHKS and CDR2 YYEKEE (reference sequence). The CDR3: CASSPGDRGRRGTGELFF. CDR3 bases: TGTGCCAGCAGCCCAGGGGACAGGGGGCGCCGGGGCACCGGGGAGCTGTTTTTT. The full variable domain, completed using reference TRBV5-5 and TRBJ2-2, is DAGVTQSPTHLIKTRGQQVTLRCSPISGHKSVSWYQQVLGQGPQFIFQYYEKEERGRGNFPDRFSARQFPNYSSELNVNALLLGDSALYLCASSPGDRGRRGTGELFFGEGSRLTVL.

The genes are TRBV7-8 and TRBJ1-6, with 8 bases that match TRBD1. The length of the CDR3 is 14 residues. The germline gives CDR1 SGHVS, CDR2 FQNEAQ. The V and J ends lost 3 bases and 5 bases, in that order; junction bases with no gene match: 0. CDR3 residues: CASSLGQDNSPLHF. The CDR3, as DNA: TGTGCCAGCAGCTTGGGACAGGATAATTCACCCCTCCACTTT.

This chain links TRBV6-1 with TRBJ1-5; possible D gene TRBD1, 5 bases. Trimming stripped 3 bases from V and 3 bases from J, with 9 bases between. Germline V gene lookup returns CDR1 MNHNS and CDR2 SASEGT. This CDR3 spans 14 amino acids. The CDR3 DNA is TGTGCCAGCAGTGATCAGGGATACAATCAGCCCCAGCATTTT. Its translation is CASSDQGYNQPQHF.

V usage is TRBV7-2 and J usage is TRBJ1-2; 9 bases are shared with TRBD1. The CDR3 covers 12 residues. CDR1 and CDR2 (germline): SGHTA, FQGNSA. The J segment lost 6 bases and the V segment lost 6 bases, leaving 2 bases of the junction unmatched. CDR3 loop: CASRTGGNGYTF. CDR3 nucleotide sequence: TGTGCCAGCAGGACAGGGGGGAATGGCTACACCTTC. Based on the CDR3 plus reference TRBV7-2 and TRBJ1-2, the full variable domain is GAGVSQSPSNKVTEKGKDVELRCDPISGHTALYWYRQSLGQGLEFLIYFQGNSAPDKSGLPSDRFSAERTGGSVSTLTIQRTQQEDSAVYLCASRTGGNGYTFGSGTRLTVV.

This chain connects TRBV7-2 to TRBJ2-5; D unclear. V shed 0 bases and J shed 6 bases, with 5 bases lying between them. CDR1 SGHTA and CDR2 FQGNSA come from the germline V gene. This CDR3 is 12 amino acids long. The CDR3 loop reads CASSLAKQTQYF. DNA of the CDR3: TGTGCCAGCAGCTTAGCGAAGCAGACCCAGTACTTC.

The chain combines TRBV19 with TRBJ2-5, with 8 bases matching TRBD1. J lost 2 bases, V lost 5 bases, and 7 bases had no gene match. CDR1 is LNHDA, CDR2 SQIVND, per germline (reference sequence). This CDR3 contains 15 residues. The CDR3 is CASSYRGARQETQYF. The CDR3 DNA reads TGTGCCAGTAGTTACAGGGGGGCGAGGCAAGAGACCCAGTACTTC. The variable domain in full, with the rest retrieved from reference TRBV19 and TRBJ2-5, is DGGITQSPKYLFRKEGQNVTLSCEQNLNHDAMYWYRQDPGQGLRLIYYSQIVNDFQKGDIAEGYSVSREKKESFPLTVTSAQKNPTAFYLCASSYRGARQETQYFGPGTRLLVL.